This T cell receptor (beta chain) originates from a study of blood T cell repertoires in COVID-19. Study details: Acute and convalescent COVID-19 samples came from the United States, Italy and Spain.

Repertoires were generated with immunoSEQ multiplex PCR, while TCRdb's copy carries only in-frame clones and drops some. The table records around 88,000 clones, about three quarters of them present only once. This CDR3 has 16 residues. V lost 4 bases and J lost 3; bases outside the gene matches: 8. The germline V gene encodes CDR1 SGHRS and CDR2 YFSETQ. Sequenced sample: peripheral blood. The receptor was derived from a man in his fifties who had recovered from COVID-19. This chain joins TRBV5-1 and TRBJ2-7, with 12 positions matching TRBD2. Written as DNA, the CDR3 is TGCGCCAGCAGCCTCGGGACTAGCGGGCTTCACTACGAGCAGTACTTC. This codes for CASSLGTSGLHYEQYF.